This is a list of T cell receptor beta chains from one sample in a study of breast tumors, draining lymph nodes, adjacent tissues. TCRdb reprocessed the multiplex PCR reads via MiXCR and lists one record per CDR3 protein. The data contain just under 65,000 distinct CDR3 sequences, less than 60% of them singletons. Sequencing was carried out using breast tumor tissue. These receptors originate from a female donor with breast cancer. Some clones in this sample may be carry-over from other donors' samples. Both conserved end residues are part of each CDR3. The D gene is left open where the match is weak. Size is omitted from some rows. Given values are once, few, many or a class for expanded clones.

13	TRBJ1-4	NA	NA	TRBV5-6	TGTGCCAGCAGGGGGAGGGGAAATGAAAAACTGTTTTTT	CASRGRGNEKLFF
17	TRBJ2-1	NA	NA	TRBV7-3	TGTGCCAGCAGCTTAAAGGGAGGGACACCGCCTTACAATGAGCAGTTCTTC	CASSLKGGTPPYNEQFF
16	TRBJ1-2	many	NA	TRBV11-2	TGTGCCAGCAGCAGGGCGGCAGTGAGAGCTAACTATGGCTACACCTTC	CASSRAAVRANYGYTF
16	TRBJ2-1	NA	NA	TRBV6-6	TGTGCCACAAAACCGGGGCAGGGGGGCTCCTACAATGGGCAGTTCTTC	CATKPGQGGSYNGQFF
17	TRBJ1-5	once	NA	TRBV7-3	TGTGCCAGCAGCTTAACGGGGGGGGCTAGAGGCAATCAGCCCCAGCATTTT	CASSLTGGARGNQPQHF
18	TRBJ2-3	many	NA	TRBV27	TGTGCCAGCAGTTTATCTAGGAGAGGCTTAAGAAGCACAGATACGCAGTATTTT	CASSLSRRGLRSTDTQYF
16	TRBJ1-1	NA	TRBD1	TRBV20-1	TGCAGTGCTAGAGAGGGTGGGACAGGGGCGAACACTGAAGCTTTCTTT	CSAREGGTGANTEAFF
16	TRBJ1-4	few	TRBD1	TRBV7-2	TGTGCCAGCAGCTTAGACGGGACAGGAACTAATGAAAAACTGTTTTTT	CASSLDGTGTNEKLFF
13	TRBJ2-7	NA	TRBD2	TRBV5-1	TGCGCCAGCAAACCAGCGGGAGGTGACGAGCAGTACTTC	CASKPAGGDEQYF
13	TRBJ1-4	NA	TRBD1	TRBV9	TGTGCCAGCAGCTCCCGGACAGGCGAAAAACTGTTTTTT	CASSSRTGEKLFF
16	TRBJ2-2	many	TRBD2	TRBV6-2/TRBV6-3	TGTGCCAGCAGTCACTCCGGGGGGTTCGCGTCCGGGGAGCTGTTTTTT	CASSHSGGFASGELFF
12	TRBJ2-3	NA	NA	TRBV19	TGTGCCAGTAGTATCGGAACAGATACGCGGTATTTT	CASSIGTDTRYF
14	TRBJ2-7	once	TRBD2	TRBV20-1	TGCAGTGCTAGACTAGCGGGGGGGTCCTCCGAGCAGTACTTC	CSARLAGGSSEQYF
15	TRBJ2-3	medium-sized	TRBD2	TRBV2	TGTGCCAGCGGGGGACTAGCGGGCCCTACAGATACGCAGTATTTT	CASGGLAGPTDTQYF
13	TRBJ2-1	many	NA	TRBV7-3	TGTGCCAGCAGCTTCGCCCCTAGCAGTGAGCAGTTCTTC	CASSFAPSSEQFF
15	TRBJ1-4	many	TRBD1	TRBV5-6	TGTGCCAGCAGCTTCGGGACAGGACATAATGAAAAACTGTTTTTT	CASSFGTGHNEKLFF
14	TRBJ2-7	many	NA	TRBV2	TGTGCCAGCACCCCCCAGGGTGTTTCCTACGAGCAGTACTTC	CASTPQGVSYEQYF
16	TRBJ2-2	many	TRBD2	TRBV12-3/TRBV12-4	TGTGCCAGCAGAGCCGGGACTAGCGGGAGGGCCGGGGAGCTGTTTTTT	CASRAGTSGRAGELFF
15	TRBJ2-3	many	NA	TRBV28	TGTGCCAGCTCTTCCTGGGGGGATCACACAGATACGCAGTATTTT	CASSSWGDHTDTQYF
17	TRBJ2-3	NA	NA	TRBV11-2	TGTGCCAGCAGCTTAGGTTACAGGGCCGATAGCACAGATACGCAGTATTTT	CASSLGYRADSTDTQYF
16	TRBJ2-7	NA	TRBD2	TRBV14	TGTGCCAGCAGCCAACGGCTTACTAGCGCCCCCAAGGAGCAGTACTTC	CASSQRLTSAPKEQYF
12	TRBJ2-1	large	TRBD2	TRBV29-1	TGCAGCGTTACCGGGACTAGAAATGAGCAGTTCTTC	CSVTGTRNEQFF
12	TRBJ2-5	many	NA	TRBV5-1	TGCGCCAGCAGCCCTACCTTGGAGACCCAGTACTTC	CASSPTLETQYF
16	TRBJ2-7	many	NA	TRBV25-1	TGTGCCAGCAGTGAAGAGAAGGGACGGGGGAGCTACGAGCAGTACTTC	CASSEEKGRGSYEQYF
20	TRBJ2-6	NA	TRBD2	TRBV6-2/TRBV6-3	TGTGCCAGCAGTACCCGGACTAGCGGGAGAGGTCGGACCGGGGCCAACGTCCTGACTTTC	CASSTRTSGRGRTGANVLTF